This entry is about one T cell receptor (beta chain). No antigen is known for it. The data were taken from a study of cytomegalovirus exposure and HLA in healthy donors. Study in general: A later analysis reported the same platform for the 120 or so validation repertoires and the roughly 700 first-cohort repertoires. General observations from the study: It was reported that the classifier diagnosed cytomegalovirus status with high specificity and sensitivity in both the original and validation cohorts. The authors listed roughly 150 TCR beta chains as cytomegalovirus-associated. According to a subsequent analysis, TCR clusters identified in the first cohort showed a tendency to co-occur across the roughly 120 validation repertoires.

Clones were sequenced by immunoSEQ multiplex PCR, and TCRdb holds only the in-frame ones, with some missing. Altogether around 190,000 clones are present, about 83% being singletons, with the ten largest covering roughly 1.5%. J lost 0 bases, V lost 2 bases, and 10 bases had no gene match. Germline CDR1 and CDR2: MNHEY and SMNVEV (reference sequence). The CDR3 runs to 18 residues. The chain couples TRBV27 to TRBJ1-5, with 7 nucleotides matching TRBD1. This receptor was taken from a woman between 18 and 30 years old in good health and CMV-seronegative. The sample was PBMCs. Here the CDR3 DNA reads TGTGCCAGCAGTTTAACGTCGGGACAGAGATATAGCAATCAGCCCCAGCATTTT. Translation gives CASSLTSGQRYSNQPQHF.